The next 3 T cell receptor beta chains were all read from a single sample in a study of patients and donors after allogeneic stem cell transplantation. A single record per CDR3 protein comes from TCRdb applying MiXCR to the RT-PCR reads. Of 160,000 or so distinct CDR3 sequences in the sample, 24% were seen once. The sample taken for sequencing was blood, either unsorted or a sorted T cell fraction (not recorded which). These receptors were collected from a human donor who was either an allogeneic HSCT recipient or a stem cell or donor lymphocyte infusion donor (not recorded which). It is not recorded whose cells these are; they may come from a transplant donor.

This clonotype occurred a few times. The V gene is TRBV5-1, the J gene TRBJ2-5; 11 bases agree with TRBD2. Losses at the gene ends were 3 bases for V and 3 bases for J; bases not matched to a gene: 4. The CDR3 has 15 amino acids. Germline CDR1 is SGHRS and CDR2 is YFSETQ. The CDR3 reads CASSWRLAGKETQYF. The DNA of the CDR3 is TGCGCCAGCAGCTGGAGACTAGCGGGAAAAGAGACCCAGTACTTC.

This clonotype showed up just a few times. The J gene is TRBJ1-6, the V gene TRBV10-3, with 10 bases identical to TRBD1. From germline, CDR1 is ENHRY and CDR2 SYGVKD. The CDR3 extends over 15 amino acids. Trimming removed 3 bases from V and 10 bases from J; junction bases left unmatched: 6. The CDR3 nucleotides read TGTGCCATCAGTGACTCCGGGACAGGGGTATCACCCCTCCACTTT. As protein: CAISDSGTGVSPLHF.

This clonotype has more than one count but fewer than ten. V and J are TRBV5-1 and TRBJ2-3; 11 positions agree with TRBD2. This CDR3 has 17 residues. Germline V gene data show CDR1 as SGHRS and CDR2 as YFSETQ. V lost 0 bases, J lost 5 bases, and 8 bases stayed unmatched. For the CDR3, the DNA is TGCGCCAGCAGCTTGGTGGCTAGCGGGGGGCTAGGAGATACGCAGTATTTT. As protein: CASSLVASGGLGDTQYF.